Detailed here is one TCR beta chain. Its antigen is unknown. J lost 0 bases, V lost 5 bases, and 7 bases had no gene match. Germline CDR1 is SGHAT and CDR2 is FQNNGV. The CDR3 is 15 residues long. The sample is drawn from a study of neoadjuvant anti-PD-1 for oral cavity cancer. At the level of the study: Patients without progression received a fourth nivolumab dose around day 43, then surgical resection on days 50-56. Findings and caveats of the study: With a few patients per group, TCR findings need larger cohorts.

Time point indicated: after neoadjuvant nivolumab, at surgical resection. Generated by immunoSEQ multiplex PCR, the TCRdb table keeps only in-frame clones and is missing some. The sample shows around 13,000 clones, approximately 70% of them seen only once. V gene TRBV11-2 combines with J gene TRBJ2-7, with 7 bases lining up with TRBD1. The source of this sequence is a person between 40 and 85 years old with oral cavity squamous cell carcinoma. The sequenced sample was PBMCs, obtained after nivolumab (anti-PD-1) treatment. CDR3 nucleotides: TGTGCCAGCAGCATCGGACAGGTCTCCTCCTACGAGCAGTACTTC. Encoded protein: CASSIGQVSSYEQYF.